Each of the 22 T cell receptor beta chains below was sequenced from the same sample in a study of cytomegalovirus exposure and HLA in healthy donors. The PCR used 60 Vbeta and 13 Jbeta primers. Clones were sequenced by immunoSEQ multiplex PCR, and TCRdb holds only the in-frame ones, with some missing. The table shows 150,000 or so clones, with roughly 80% occurring only once. Sequencing was performed on PBMCs. The source of these receptors is a man over 45 in good health and CMV-seropositive.

The genes are TRBV6-5 and TRBJ1-3; 10 positions match TRBD1. Germline assignment: CDR1 MNHEY and CDR2 SVGAGI. CDR3 length equals 15 residues. V gave up 2 bases and J gave up 8 bases; unmatched junction bases: 6. This CDR3 is CASSYLGQGKDTIYF. The CDR3 coding sequence is TGTGCCAGCAGTTACCTGGGACAGGGGAAGGACACCATATATTTT.

This rearrangement joins TRBV5-1 to TRBJ2-7, with 9 bases matching TRBD2. The CDR3 has 18 amino acids. Germline assignment: CDR1 SGHRS and CDR2 YFSETQ. The trim removed 1 base at V and 7 bases at J, leaving 18 bases unmatched. The CDR3 spells CASSLIHLAGPGTGEQYF. For the CDR3, the DNA is TGCGCCAGCAGCTTGATCCATCTAGCGGGGCCCGGGACGGGTGAGCAGTACTTC.

The V call is TRBV4-1, the J call TRBJ1-4; a possible D gene is TRBD1 (5 bases). Germline V lookup: CDR1 MGHRA, CDR2 YSYEKL. This CDR3 region has 16 residues. V was trimmed by 1 base and J by 7 bases, leaving 16 bases between them. The CDR3 DNA follows: TGCGCCAGCAGCCAAGGGATGGGCAGGGTGGGTGAAAAACTGTTTTTT. Its translation is CASSQGMGRVGEKLFF.

The rearrangement joins TRBV5-1 to TRBJ2-6, with D tentatively TRBD2 (6 bases). The V gene lost 4 bases and the J gene lost 4 bases, with 15 bases spanning the gap. The CDR3 totals 16 residues. Germline CDR1 SGHRS, CDR2 YFSETQ. Here the CDR3 DNA reads TGCGCCAGCAGCAGCGGGCCTGCGGTGGGGGCCAACGTCCTGACTTTC. Translation gives CASSSGPAVGANVLTF.

This clone came up a few times. This chain links TRBV25-1 with TRBJ2-1; perhaps TRBD1 as D (5 bases). The germline V and J ends were trimmed by 7 bases and 5 bases, with 18 bases remaining between them. Germline CDR1 reads MGHDK; CDR2 reads SYGVNS. The CDR3 is 15 amino acids. CDR3 nucleotides: TGTGCCAGCAATCGTCCAGGGATCAGCAACAATGAGCAGTTCTTC. Residues: CASNRPGISNNEQFF.

The V call is TRBV11-2, the J call TRBJ1-6; D remains ambiguous. Germline V CDR1 and CDR2: SGHAT, FQNNGV. The V end lost 3 bases, the J end lost 0 bases, and 6 bases lay between the germline ends. The CDR3 has 15 residues. The CDR3 loop reads CASSLESSYNSPLHF. In DNA form, the CDR3 reads TGTGCCAGCAGCTTGGAGAGCTCCTATAATTCACCCCTCCACTTT.

The chain employs TRBV28 and TRBJ2-7, with TRBD1 identical over 9 bases. The CDR3 is made up of 14 amino acids. Germline V lookup: CDR1 MDHEN, CDR2 SYDVKM. The V gene end was trimmed by 6 bases and the J gene end by 0 bases; junction bases not matched to a gene: 3. CDR3 sequence: CASRRQGVSYEQYF. CDR3 sequence (DNA): TGTGCCAGCAGGAGACAGGGGGTCTCCTACGAGCAGTACTTC.

The chain has TRBV7-6 and TRBJ2-7; 7 bases line up with TRBD1. Germline values: CDR1 SGHVS, CDR2 FNYEAQ. With 5 bases clipped from V and 2 bases from J, the junction kept 12 bases outside the gene matches. There are 16 residues in the CDR3. CDR3 residues: CASSITSGTDTYEQYF. The CDR3 DNA sequence: TGTGCCAGCAGCATTACCTCCGGGACAGATACCTACGAGCAGTACTTC. Filled out from reference TRBV7-6 and TRBJ2-7, the complete variable domain reads GAGVSQSPRYKVTKRGQDVALRCDPISGHVSLYWYRQALGQGPEFLTYFNYEAQQDKSGLPNDRFSAERPEGSISTLTIQRTEQRDSAMYRCASSITSGTDTYEQYFGPGTRLTVT.

This chain joins TRBV6-5 and TRBJ1-1; 9 nucleotides agree with TRBD1. The V gene end was trimmed by 5 bases and the J gene end by 4 bases; junction bases not matched to a gene: 8. CDR1 is MNHEY, CDR2 SVGAGI, per germline. The CDR3 has 15 amino acids. CDR3 region: CASSRTGAGSTEAFF. The CDR3 region has the DNA TGTGCCAGCAGTCGGACAGGGGCTGGCAGCACTGAAGCTTTCTTT.

Of note for this clone: The sample holds other DNA sequences that translate to the same CDR3. This chain joins TRBV10-1 and TRBJ1-1; TRBD1 is a possible D gene (6 bases). Germline-derived CDR1 and CDR2 are WNHNN and SYGVQD (reference sequence). Trimming shortened V by 5 bases and J by 4 bases, and 11 bases separated the two germline ends. This CDR3 has 13 residues. The DNA for the CDR3 is TGCGCCAGCAGTTTTACAGGGACCACTGAAGCTTTCTTT. Translated: CASSFTGTTEAFF.

The chain combines TRBV5-6 with TRBJ1-2, with 11 bases matching TRBD1. The CDR3 loop spans 16 amino acids. J was trimmed by 7 bases and V by 2 bases; bases with no gene match: 10. Germline CDR1 reads SGHDT; CDR2 reads YYEEEE. CDR3 sequence reads: CASSFGGQGAEGGYTF. CDR3 sequence (DNA): TGTGCCAGCAGCTTTGGTGGACAGGGGGCGGAAGGTGGCTACACCTTC.

The chain employs TRBV11-3 and TRBJ2-1; the D gene is possibly TRBD2 (6 bases). Germline V lookup: CDR1 SGHNT, CDR2 YENEEA. The CDR3 has 16 residues. V was clipped by 5 bases and J by 8 bases, with 22 bases between them. The CDR3 here is CASSEGGVFSYDEQFF. CDR3 nucleotides: TGTGCCAGCAGCGAAGGAGGGGTTTTTTCTTATGATGAGCAGTTCTTC.

The chain uses TRBV5-6 and TRBJ2-1, with TRBD1 matching over 7 bases. The CDR3 extends over 13 amino acids. Germline CDR1 is SGHDT and CDR2 is YYEEEE. V trimming: 2 bases; J trimming: 8 bases; junction bases outside the gene matches: 4. As DNA, the CDR3 is TGTGCCAGCAGCTTAACAGGGGTTGATGAGCAGTTCTTC. This encodes CASSLTGVDEQFF.

As for this clone: The junction differs from germline at one of its ends, possibly a read error. V and J are TRBV5-4 and TRBJ2-7; 11 bases line up with TRBD2. CDR1 SGHNT and CDR2 YYREEE come from the germline V gene (reference sequence). The CDR3 contains 15 residues. The CDR3 protein is CASSLAFAGLAVGEF. CDR3 coding DNA: TGTGCCAGCAGCTTGGCATTTGCGGGACTAGCGGTCGGAGAGTTC.

Note on this clone: Other nucleotide sequences from this sample produce the same CDR3. This chain uses TRBV5-1 with TRBJ2-2, with TRBD1 identical over 8 bases. Trimming took 0 bases from V and 5 from J; bases not matched to a gene: 3. This CDR3 contains 15 residues. Germline CDR1 SGHRS, CDR2 YFSETQ. Here the CDR3 reads CASSLVGQGTGELFF. CDR3 DNA: TGCGCCAGCAGCTTGGTTGGACAGGGAACCGGGGAGCTGTTTTTT.

The chain joins TRBV18 to TRBJ2-7, with 13 positions matching TRBD2. Germline-derived CDR1 and CDR2 are KGHSH and LQKENI. This CDR3 has 16 residues. The trim removed 3 bases at V and 2 bases at J, leaving 4 bases unmatched. The DNA for the CDR3 is TGTGCCAGCTCACCCTTAGGACTAGCGGGGGCCTACGAGCAGTACTTC. Translation gives CASSPLGLAGAYEQYF. The variable domain in full, completed from reference TRBV18 and TRBJ2-7, reads NAGVMQNPRHLVRRRGQEARLRCSPMKGHSHVYWYRQLPEEGLKFMVYLQKENIIDESGMPKERFSAEFPKEGPSILRIQQVVRGDSAAYFCASSPLGLAGAYEQYFGPGTRLTVT.

This clone was picked up a small number of times. V gene TRBV5-1 combines with J gene TRBJ2-5, with a tentative D call TRBD1 (6 bases). Germline CDR1 is SGHRS and CDR2 is YFSETQ. Trimming stripped 3 bases from V and 1 base from J, with 10 bases between. This CDR3 spans 14 amino acids. The CDR3 loop reads CASSSTGTQETQYF. The DNA for the CDR3 is TGCGCCAGCAGCTCCACAGGGACCCAAGAGACCCAGTACTTC.

This clone has only a few counts. The chain is built from TRBV10-3 and TRBJ1-3; 9 bases are a match to TRBD1. Germline CDR1 is ENHRY and CDR2 is SYGVKD. The CDR3 sequence is 16 residues long. J lost 2 bases, V lost 2 bases, and 4 bases had no gene match. The CDR3 sequence: CAISERDRVPGNTIYF. CDR3 sequence (DNA): TGTGCCATCAGTGAGAGGGACAGGGTCCCTGGAAACACCATATATTTT.

The chain has TRBV19 and TRBJ1-5; D is unresolved. V was trimmed by 5 bases and J by 3 bases, leaving 11 bases between them. Germline V gene lookup returns CDR1 LNHDA and CDR2 SQIVND (reference sequence). The CDR3 runs 14 residues. The DNA for the CDR3 is TGTGCCAGTAGTCCCCAGATTTCCAATCAGCCCCAGCATTTT. Amino acid sequence: CASSPQISNQPQHF.

J is TRBJ1-5 and V is TRBV28; 7 bases are a match to TRBD1. This CDR3 contains 16 residues. V was clipped by 6 bases and J by 4 bases; unmatched bases: 12. Per germline, CDR1 MDHEN and CDR2 SYDVKM. The CDR3 coding sequence is TGTGCCAGCAGACTTCAGACCAGGGGGACAAATCAGCCCCAGCATTTT. Its translation: CASRLQTRGTNQPQHF.

The chain is built from TRBV10-3 and TRBJ2-7; a weak D match, TRBD1 (6 bases). The CDR3 loop spans 14 amino acids. V dropped 6 bases and J dropped 3 bases, with 15 bases sitting between them. Germline CDR1 and CDR2: ENHRY and SYGVKD. This chain's CDR3 is CAIRAGTQRYEQYF. CDR3 nucleotides: TGTGCCATCAGGGCCGGGACACAGCGCTACGAGCAGTACTTC.

The V gene is TRBV4-2, the J gene TRBJ2-1; D ambiguous. The CDR3 consists of 14 residues. Trimming stripped 0 bases from V and 8 bases from J, with 11 bases between. Germline V gene sequence: CDR1 LGHNA, CDR2 YNFKEQ. This CDR3 is CASSQETGQHEQFF. For the CDR3, the DNA is TGTGCCAGCAGCCAAGAAACGGGTCAGCATGAGCAGTTCTTC.